Listed here is a single TCR beta chain. Its antigen is not known. Arm-PCR of CDR3 regions and iRepertoire HTBI primers were used to build TCR beta libraries. TCRdb reprocessed the multiplex PCR reads via MiXCR and lists one record per CDR3 protein. The repertoire holds around 330,000 distinct CDR3 sequences, with 15% to 20% as singletons. Time point noted: newly diagnosed GD, antithyroid drugs for less than 3 months. Isolated PBMC RNA provided the starting material for the TCR library. This sample was included in a study of regulatory T cells in long-lasting Graves disease. At the level of the study: Newly diagnosed Graves' patients had under 3 months of antithyroid drugs.

Findings and caveats of the study: Sample size, which was small, may have reduced accuracy. Among the persistent patients, 2,741 public clonotypes were shared, more than the roughly 990 shared among new patients. Persistent Graves' cases showed lower TCR diversity than newly diagnosed cases.

Germline V CDR1 and CDR2: SGHAT, FQNNGV. The CDR3 is 14 residues long. V lost 4 bases, J lost 0 bases, and 10 bases lay in between. This TCR came from a female donor with Graves disease. The rearrangement joins TRBV11-2 to TRBJ2-7; D is uncertain. Sequencing was performed on peripheral blood mononuclear cells (PBMCs), taken at new diagnosis, from a patient treated with antithyroid drugs. The CDR3 protein is CASSSQSNSYEQYF. The CDR3 DNA reads TGTGCCAGCAGCTCCCAGTCCAACTCCTACGAGCAGTACTTC.